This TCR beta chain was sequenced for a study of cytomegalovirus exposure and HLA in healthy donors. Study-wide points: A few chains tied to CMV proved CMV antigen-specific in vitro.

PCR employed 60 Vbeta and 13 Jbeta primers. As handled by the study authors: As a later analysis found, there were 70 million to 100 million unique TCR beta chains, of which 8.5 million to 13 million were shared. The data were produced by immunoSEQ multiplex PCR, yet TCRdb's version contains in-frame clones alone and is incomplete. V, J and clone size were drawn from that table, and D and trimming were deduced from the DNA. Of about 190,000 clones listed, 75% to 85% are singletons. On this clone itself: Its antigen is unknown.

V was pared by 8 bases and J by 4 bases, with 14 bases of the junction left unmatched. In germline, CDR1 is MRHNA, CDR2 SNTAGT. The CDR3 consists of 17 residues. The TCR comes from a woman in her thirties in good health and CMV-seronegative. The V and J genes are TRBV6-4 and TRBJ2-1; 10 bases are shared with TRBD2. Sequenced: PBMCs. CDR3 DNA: TGTGCCAGCTCGTCTAGCGGGAGAGGGAATCAATACAATGAGCAGTTCTTC. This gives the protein CASSSSGRGNQYNEQFF.